The present T cell receptor beta chain was sequenced within a study of T cells expressing NK-cell markers. Across the study: The TCR beta repertoires originated in sorted CD3+CD56+NKG2C+, CD3+CD56+NKG2C- and CD3+CD56-NKG2C+ T cells. Study results and limitations: Whether expanded NKG2C+ T cell clones were HCMV specific stayed uncertain. CD8+ T cells in over five donors included dominant NKG2C+ clonotypes at about 1.0-7.5%.

TCRdb re-called the 5' RACE reads and shows each CDR3 protein once, DNA omitted. The sample totals some 410,000 distinct CDR3 sequences; its top ten clones hold about 7.3%. A remark on this clonotype: The antigen is undetermined.

Sequencing input: blood T cells: a sorted CD56 or NKG2C T cell subset, CD4+ or CD8+ T cells, or bulk PBMC T cells (not recorded which). This clonotype was sampled from a woman between 18 and 70 years old in good health.

The CDR3 sequence is CASSFGTGPYEQYF. The chain recombines TRBV5-5 with TRBJ2-7; lacking DNA, the TRBD1 call made by TCRdb goes unchecked. CDR1 and CDR2 (germline): SGHKS, YYEKEE (reference sequence). This CDR3 has 14 residues.